Here is one TCR beta chain with its context. This clone has more than one count but fewer than ten. Its antigen target is currently unknown. The sample holds no much larger clone one base away, and base qualities are not on file. This sample was included in a study of blood T cell repertoires in COVID-19 (dated by TCRdb to the early 2020s). Background on the whole study: The collaborator samples originated in the United States, Italy and Spain and spanned the acute and convalescent phases of COVID-19. The prospective study material was composed of cDNA or gDNA derived from T cells, B-cell-depleted T cells, or PBMCs. Subjects who had been exposed to COVID-19, were actively infected with it, or had recovered from it provided the deeply sampled blood TCRbeta repertoires that made up the dataset. The repertoires were released in a freely available public database meant as a resource for research on the immune response to SARS-CoV-2. The samples were drawn from two sources: the first 160 participants of the ongoing ImmuneRACE study, and 1,254 subjects contributed by 6 global collaborators. The sample metadata nearly always contained a de-identified subject ID, COVID-19 status, age in years and sex. Where available, HLA class I and class II types were taken from metadata supplied by the sample provider and were not determined by assay-based typing. The research as a whole found: How much clinical and demographic metadata was included differed by source and by participant, and the metadata was provided uncurated.

Collaborating institutions collected whole blood in K2EDTA tubes following their own protocols. For TCRbeta analysis, collaborators shipped samples in one of three forms: frozen whole blood, isolated PBMCs, or DNA extracted from either of those sample types. TCRbeta CDR3 regions were amplified from genomic DNA using the immunoSEQ Assay, a bias-controlled multiplex PCR. Processing in the source paper ran as follows. Nucleated cell counts per sample were estimated from amplification of reference gene primers within the assay. Sequence reads were collapsed and filtered to measure the absolute abundance of every unique TCRbeta CDR3 rearrangement. Productive Simpson clonality was computed per sample as the square root of Simpson's diversity index over productive rearrangements. TCRdb mirrors the immuneACCESS table, restricted to in-frame sequences. Some clones are absent from its copies; in checked studies, under half trace to an unresolved V gene, and the reason for the others is unknown. V, J and clone size derive from that table, while D and trimming were established from the DNA sequence. Within this sample are about 90,000 clones, with around 80% of them counted one time only. In total, the top ten clones hold over 6.5% of the sample.

The CDR3, from cysteine to phenylalanine, totals 16 residues. Only CDR3 DNA is held: 48 bases, read in frame from base 1. The germline ends are 9 bases apart after V is trimmed by 0 bases and J by 2 bases. CDR1 SGHRS and CDR2 YFSETQ were looked up in the germline V gene. The chain joins TRBV5-1 to TRBJ1-6; the D gene is unclear. This receptor was obtained from a man aged 65 to 85 with acute or convalescent COVID-19. The sample comprised peripheral blood. The nucleotide sequence reads as follows: TGCGCCAGCAGCTTGGCGGGGTTACCCTATAATTCACCCCTCCACTTT. Its coded protein is CASSLAGLPYNSPLHF.